This T cell receptor beta chain was sequenced for a study of cytomegalovirus exposure and HLA in healthy donors. 60 Vbeta and 13 Jbeta primers were used in PCR. Produced via immunoSEQ multiplex PCR; TCRdb's table is partial and in-frame only. Among about 200,000 clones listed, roughly 85% were seen once. This CDR3 spans 15 amino acids. V lost 0 bases and J lost 5, with 13 bases in between. Germline CDR1 is SGHTA and CDR2 is FQGNSA. This cohort consisted of healthy bone marrow donors. V gene TRBV7-2 combines with J gene TRBJ2-5, with D possibly TRBD2 on 5 matching bases. Sample: PBMCs. The sequence derives from a woman younger than 45 in good health and CMV-seropositive. The CDR3 bases are TGTGCCAGCAGCTTAGCTGGACTCTCGGGCGAGACCCAGTACTTC. This encodes CASSLAGLSGETQYF.